This is a list of T cell receptor beta chains from one sample in a study of T cell responses to AZD1222 COVID-19 vaccine. Method: immunoSEQ multiplex PCR; TCRdb's copy keeps in-frame clones and lacks some. The sample has 150,000 or so clones, approximately 95% seen once. Material: peripheral blood, obtained on day 0 of MenACWY control vaccination. The receptor set was obtained from an adult in good health. Both conserved end residues are part of each CDR3. Fields, in order: D gene, clone size, J gene, V gene, CDR3 DNA, CDR3 protein. The D gene is left open where the match is weak. Part of the rows lack a size; the others show once, few, many or a class for expanded clones.

d_gene: -; abundance: -; j_gene: TRBJ1-4; v_gene: TRBV7-2; CDR3nt: TGTGCCAGCAGCTTAGATACAGGGATCCTGTTTTTT; CDR3aa: CASSLDTGILFF
d_gene: -; abundance: -; j_gene: TRBJ2-7; v_gene: TRBV19; CDR3nt: TGTGCCAGTAGTATAGGGGGCTACGAGCAGTACTTC; CDR3aa: CASSIGGYEQYF
d_gene: -; abundance: -; j_gene: TRBJ1-1; v_gene: TRBV5-1; CDR3nt: TGCGCCAGCAGCCTTACAATGAACACTGAAGCTTTCTTT; CDR3aa: CASSLTMNTEAFF
d_gene: -; abundance: -; j_gene: TRBJ2-3; v_gene: TRBV5-4; CDR3nt: TGTGCCAGCAGCTCGCCGGCCCTAGGTAGCGGAAAGACCAATACGCAGTATTTT; CDR3aa: CASSSPALGSGKTNTQYF
d_gene: TRBD1; abundance: -; j_gene: TRBJ1-5; v_gene: TRBV6-2/TRBV6-3; CDR3nt: TGTGCCAGCAGTGGGACAGACCATCAGCCCCAGCATTTT; CDR3aa: CASSGTDHQPQHF
d_gene: -; abundance: -; j_gene: TRBJ1-4; v_gene: TRBV7-9; CDR3nt: TGTGCCAGCCAAGACGGGGCAACTAATGAAAAACTGTTTTTT; CDR3aa: CASQDGATNEKLFF
d_gene: -; abundance: -; j_gene: TRBJ1-5; v_gene: TRBV6-5; CDR3nt: TGTGCCAGCAAGGAGGGGAGCAATCAGCCCCAGCATTTT; CDR3aa: CASKEGSNQPQHF
d_gene: -; abundance: once; j_gene: TRBJ2-5; v_gene: TRBV4-1; CDR3nt: TGCGCCAGCAGCCAAGGAGGGGGACTCGCCGTGGACCAGTACTTC; CDR3aa: CASSQGGGLAVDQYF
d_gene: -; abundance: -; j_gene: TRBJ1-3; v_gene: TRBV28; CDR3nt: TGTGCCAGCAGTTTATTCTATGGAAACACCATATATTTT; CDR3aa: CASSLFYGNTIYF
d_gene: TRBD2; abundance: -; j_gene: TRBJ2-2; v_gene: TRBV9; CDR3nt: TGTGCCAGCAGGGGACTAGCGGGAGGATCGAACACCGGGGAGCTGTTTTTT; CDR3aa: CASRGLAGGSNTGELFF
d_gene: -; abundance: -; j_gene: TRBJ1-1; v_gene: TRBV5-1; CDR3nt: TGCGCCAGCAGCTTTTCACCCACCATGAACACTGAAGCTTTCTTT; CDR3aa: CASSFSPTMNTEAFF
d_gene: -; abundance: -; j_gene: TRBJ1-1; v_gene: TRBV13; CDR3nt: TGTGCCAGCAGCTTAGAGGGGAGGAACACTGAAGCTTTCTTT; CDR3aa: CASSLEGRNTEAFF
d_gene: -; abundance: -; j_gene: TRBJ2-2; v_gene: TRBV5-1; CDR3nt: TGCGCCAGCAGCTTGGGAGTAGGCACCGGGGAGCTGTTTTTT; CDR3aa: CASSLGVGTGELFF
d_gene: TRBD1; abundance: -; j_gene: TRBJ2-2; v_gene: TRBV19; CDR3nt: TGTGCCACCCGGGGACAGCCTAACACCGGGGAGCTGTTTTTT; CDR3aa: CATRGQPNTGELFF
d_gene: TRBD1; abundance: -; j_gene: TRBJ2-2; v_gene: TRBV24-1; CDR3nt: TGTGCCACCAGTGAAGGGACAGGCTTCGGTCTTAACACCGGGGAGCTGTTTTTT; CDR3aa: CATSEGTGFGLNTGELFF
d_gene: -; abundance: -; j_gene: TRBJ1-1; v_gene: TRBV9; CDR3nt: TGTGCCAGCAGCGTAGCTCACGGGTTTGAAGCTTTCTTT; CDR3aa: CASSVAHGFEAFF
d_gene: TRBD2; abundance: -; j_gene: TRBJ2-5; v_gene: TRBV7-2; CDR3nt: TGTGCCAGCAGACGACGAGCGGGGTCGGAGACCCAGTACTTC; CDR3aa: CASRRRAGSETQYF
d_gene: TRBD2; abundance: -; j_gene: TRBJ2-5; v_gene: TRBV6-5; CDR3nt: TGTGCCAGCAGTAGCGGGAGGAGAGAGACCCAGTACTTC; CDR3aa: CASSSGRRETQYF
d_gene: TRBD1; abundance: -; j_gene: TRBJ1-6; v_gene: TRBV6-5; CDR3nt: TGTGCCAGCAGTTACTCCGGCGGGACAGTCAATTCACCCCTCCACTTT; CDR3aa: CASSYSGGTVNSPLHF
d_gene: -; abundance: -; j_gene: TRBJ1-3; v_gene: TRBV5-1; CDR3nt: TGCGCCAGCAGCCCGGATCAGTATGGAAACACCATATATTTT; CDR3aa: CASSPDQYGNTIYF
d_gene: -; abundance: -; j_gene: TRBJ1-4; v_gene: TRBV4-1; CDR3nt: TGCGCCAGCAGCCAAGCGCGCGGGGAAAAACTGTTTTTT; CDR3aa: CASSQARGEKLFF
d_gene: -; abundance: -; j_gene: TRBJ1-4; v_gene: TRBV5-1; CDR3nt: TGCGCCAGCAGCTGGAGAGGGGCGGGTAATGAAAAACTGTTTTTT; CDR3aa: CASSWRGAGNEKLFF
d_gene: -; abundance: -; j_gene: TRBJ2-7; v_gene: TRBV27; CDR3nt: TGTGCCAGCAGACCGACAGGACACTCCTACGAGCAGTACTTC; CDR3aa: CASRPTGHSYEQYF
d_gene: TRBD1; abundance: -; j_gene: TRBJ1-2; v_gene: TRBV2; CDR3nt: TGTGCCAGCAGCGTACAACGGACAGGGCGGAATGGCTACACCTTC; CDR3aa: CASSVQRTGRNGYTF
d_gene: -; abundance: -; j_gene: TRBJ1-1; v_gene: TRBV28; CDR3nt: TGTGCCAGCCGGGGCATTATGAACACTGAAGCTTTCTTT; CDR3aa: CASRGIMNTEAFF
d_gene: -; abundance: -; j_gene: TRBJ2-7; v_gene: TRBV9; CDR3nt: TGTGCCAGCAGCGTAGCCGGGTTCTCCTACGAGCAGTACTTC; CDR3aa: CASSVAGFSYEQYF
d_gene: TRBD2; abundance: -; j_gene: TRBJ2-3; v_gene: TRBV2; CDR3nt: TGTGCCAGCAGTGAAGTTCGCGGGAGGGACATTAGCACAGATACGCAGTATTTT; CDR3aa: CASSEVRGRDISTDTQYF
d_gene: -; abundance: -; j_gene: TRBJ2-3; v_gene: TRBV24-1; CDR3nt: TGTGCCACCAGTGACAAGGGGGGCGAGGCAGATACGCAGTATTTT; CDR3aa: CATSDKGGEADTQYF
d_gene: -; abundance: -; j_gene: TRBJ1-5; v_gene: TRBV19; CDR3nt: TGTGCCAGTAGTATAGCGGCCCAGGTTAGCAATCAGCCCCAGCATTTT; CDR3aa: CASSIAAQVSNQPQHF
d_gene: -; abundance: -; j_gene: TRBJ1-3; v_gene: TRBV7-2; CDR3nt: TGTGCCAGCAGCTTAGGAGGAGTCTCTGGAAACACCATATATTTT; CDR3aa: CASSLGGVSGNTIYF
d_gene: -; abundance: once; j_gene: TRBJ1-6; v_gene: TRBV28; CDR3nt: TGTGCCAGCAGTTTAAGTCCCTCTAATTCACCCCTCCACTTT; CDR3aa: CASSLSPSNSPLHF
d_gene: -; abundance: -; j_gene: TRBJ1-1; v_gene: TRBV5-1; CDR3nt: TGCGCCAGCAGCTTGAAAGGTCCGCGGGAAAACGCTGAAGCTTTCTTT; CDR3aa: CASSLKGPRENAEAFF
d_gene: -; abundance: -; j_gene: TRBJ1-5; v_gene: TRBV30; CDR3nt: TGTGCCTGGAGTGGGACCAGCAATCAGCCCCAGCATTTT; CDR3aa: CAWSGTSNQPQHF
d_gene: -; abundance: few; j_gene: TRBJ2-7; v_gene: TRBV27; CDR3nt: TGTGCCACCAGGGGACCGGTTCCGGACGAGCAGTACTTC; CDR3aa: CATRGPVPDEQYF
d_gene: -; abundance: -; j_gene: TRBJ1-5; v_gene: TRBV19; CDR3nt: TGTGCCAGTAGTATAGCCGCGGTTAGCAATCAGCCCCAGCATTTT; CDR3aa: CASSIAAVSNQPQHF
d_gene: -; abundance: -; j_gene: TRBJ1-1; v_gene: TRBV27; CDR3nt: TGTGCCAGCAGTTTGAGCCCGGCGGTGAACACTGAAGCTTTCTTT; CDR3aa: CASSLSPAVNTEAFF
d_gene: -; abundance: -; j_gene: TRBJ1-2; v_gene: TRBV7-9; CDR3nt: TGTGCCAGCAGCAGCTACATCTCCCGCAGGGTATATGGCTACACCTTC; CDR3aa: CASSSYISRRVYGYTF
d_gene: TRBD2; abundance: -; j_gene: TRBJ2-1; v_gene: TRBV18; CDR3nt: TGTGCCAGCTCACCACCGACTAGCTACTCCTACAATGAGCAGTTCTTC; CDR3aa: CASSPPTSYSYNEQFF
d_gene: -; abundance: -; j_gene: TRBJ1-5; v_gene: TRBV10-3; CDR3nt: TGTGCCATCAGTGATACAGATAGCAATCAGCCCCAGCATTTT; CDR3aa: CAISDTDSNQPQHF
d_gene: -; abundance: -; j_gene: TRBJ2-7; v_gene: TRBV5-6; CDR3nt: TGTGCCAGCAGCCAGGCCGGGGCAACCTTATACGAGCAGTACTTC; CDR3aa: CASSQAGATLYEQYF
d_gene: -; abundance: -; j_gene: TRBJ1-3; v_gene: TRBV2; CDR3nt: TGTGCCAGCAGGAAGCTCTCTGGAAACACCATATATTTT; CDR3aa: CASRKLSGNTIYF
d_gene: -; abundance: -; j_gene: TRBJ2-7; v_gene: TRBV12-3/TRBV12-4; CDR3nt: TGTGCCAGCAGTCCCGACAGCTACGAGCAGTACTTC; CDR3aa: CASSPDSYEQYF
d_gene: TRBD1; abundance: -; j_gene: TRBJ1-1; v_gene: TRBV7-8; CDR3nt: TGTGCCAGCAGCCCCAGGACAGGGGTGACTGAAGCTTTCTTT; CDR3aa: CASSPRTGVTEAFF
d_gene: TRBD2; abundance: -; j_gene: TRBJ2-7; v_gene: TRBV25-1; CDR3nt: TGTGCCAGCATGGCGGCGGGAGCCGCATACGAGCAGTACTTC; CDR3aa: CASMAAGAAYEQYF
d_gene: TRBD2; abundance: -; j_gene: TRBJ2-1; v_gene: TRBV7-2; CDR3nt: TGTGCCAGCAGCTCCGGGACTAGCGGCTACAATGAGCAGTTCTTC; CDR3aa: CASSSGTSGYNEQFF
d_gene: -; abundance: -; j_gene: TRBJ1-4; v_gene: TRBV2; CDR3nt: TGTGCCAGCAGTGAATGGGCAGTTGATGAAAAACTGTTTTTT; CDR3aa: CASSEWAVDEKLFF
d_gene: -; abundance: few; j_gene: TRBJ1-3; v_gene: TRBV7-9; CDR3nt: TGTGCCAGCAGCTTAGAATCAGGGGCTGGAAACACCATATATTTT; CDR3aa: CASSLESGAGNTIYF
d_gene: TRBD1; abundance: -; j_gene: TRBJ1-5; v_gene: TRBV19; CDR3nt: TGTGCCAGTAGTTCTCCCGGACAGGTTAGACATCAGCCCCAGCATTTT; CDR3aa: CASSSPGQVRHQPQHF
d_gene: -; abundance: -; j_gene: TRBJ1-3; v_gene: TRBV3-1/TRBV3-2; CDR3nt: TGTGCCAGCAGCCAAGTGGGTGTTCCTGGAAACACCATATATTTT; CDR3aa: CASSQVGVPGNTIYF
d_gene: -; abundance: -; j_gene: TRBJ2-3; v_gene: TRBV4-2; CDR3nt: TGTGCCAGCAGCCAAGTCCCGGGAGATACGCAGTATTTT; CDR3aa: CASSQVPGDTQYF
d_gene: TRBD1; abundance: -; j_gene: TRBJ1-1; v_gene: TRBV7-6; CDR3nt: TGTGCCAGCAGGAGGGGACAGGGGTTCACTGAAGCTTTCTTT; CDR3aa: CASRRGQGFTEAFF
d_gene: TRBD2; abundance: -; j_gene: TRBJ2-3; v_gene: TRBV18; CDR3nt: TGTGCCAGCTCCCCCGAGACTAGCGGGGGGCCGGAGGCTACGCAGTATTTT; CDR3aa: CASSPETSGGPEATQYF
d_gene: TRBD1; abundance: -; j_gene: TRBJ2-1; v_gene: TRBV7-9; CDR3nt: TGTGCCAGCAGCTGGACAGGTTACAATGAGCAGTTCTTC; CDR3aa: CASSWTGYNEQFF
d_gene: TRBD2; abundance: few; j_gene: TRBJ2-1; v_gene: TRBV7-9; CDR3nt: TGTGCCAGCAGCTCGACTAGCGGACAATACAATGAGCAGTTCTTC; CDR3aa: CASSSTSGQYNEQFF
d_gene: TRBD2; abundance: few; j_gene: TRBJ2-1; v_gene: TRBV7-9; CDR3nt: TGTGCCAGCAGCGCTAGCGGGAGGGATGAGCAGTTCTTC; CDR3aa: CASSASGRDEQFF